The 24 T cell receptor beta chains presented below share a single source sample, sequenced in a study of shared clonotypes between healthy human individuals. TCRdb keeps only in-frame clones here, not all; method: immunoSEQ multiplex PCR. The sample has over 1.4 million clones, about 96% seen once. The sequenced material came from naive CD4+ T cells sorted from blood. Subset of the sample: CD45RA+ positively selected. The receptors were gathered from a man younger than 45 in good health.

The J gene is TRBJ2-5, the V gene TRBV11-2; a possible D gene is TRBD1 (6 bases). Trimming left V 6 bases short and J 4 bases short, with 12 bases between. Per germline, CDR1 SGHAT and CDR2 FQNNGV. The CDR3 loop spans 13 amino acids. CDR3 region: CASRGDIRETQYF. The CDR3 DNA is TGTGCCAGCAGAGGGGACATCCGAGAGACCCAGTACTTC.

This clone was found once. The chain has TRBV7-9 and TRBJ2-1, with D possibly being TRBD1 (5 bases). The CDR3 is 16 residues long. The germline CDR1 and CDR2 sequences are SEHNR and FQNEAQ (reference sequence). Trimming left V 4 bases short and J 5 bases short, with 18 bases between. For the CDR3, the DNA is TGTGCCAGCAGCTCGCTATTGGACACGAAGAACAATGAGCAGTTCTTC. This encodes CASSSLLDTKNNEQFF.

The gene calls are TRBV25-1 and TRBJ2-1; no definite D call. Germline V lookup: CDR1 MGHDK, CDR2 SYGVNS. The CDR3 sequence is 13 residues long. V was clipped by 3 bases and J by 12 bases, with 15 bases between them. In nucleotides, the CDR3 is TGTGCCAGCAGTGATCCCAACCACGTCGGGCAGTTCTTC. It codes for CASSDPNHVGQFF.

This rearrangement joins TRBV13 to TRBJ2-3; possible D gene TRBD1, 6 bases. Trimming pared 4 bases from V and 5 bases from J, leaving 19 bases between. Per germline, CDR1 PRHDT and CDR2 FYEKMQ (reference sequence). CDR3 length: 16 residues. The CDR3 loop reads CASSSRRVLGGDTQYF. CDR3 bases: TGTGCCAGCAGCTCACGGCGGGTCCTAGGGGGAGATACGCAGTATTTT.

This clone has a handful of counts. V usage is TRBV7-7 and J usage is TRBJ2-2; 14 positions match TRBD2. Germline CDR1 and CDR2: SSHAT and FNYEAQ (reference sequence). With 6 bases clipped from V and 7 bases from J, the junction kept 7 bases outside the gene matches. This CDR3 is 16 amino acids long. The CDR3 coding sequence is TGTGCCAGCAGTCCCGGGACTAGCGGGAGAATCGGGGAGCTGTTTTTT. This encodes CASSPGTSGRIGELFF.

The CDR3 reads CASSVQQNLGEKLFF. The CDR3 nucleotides are TGTGCCAGCAGCGTCCAACAAAATCTAGGTGAAAAACTGTTTTTT. The gene calls are TRBV9 and TRBJ1-4; D unresolved. The CDR3 extends over 15 amino acids. Per germline, CDR1 SGDLS and CDR2 YYNGEE. Trimming left V 2 bases short and J 7 bases short, with 15 bases between.

CDR3 nucleotides: TGTGCCTGGAGAGGACAGGGTAGGGCTGAAGCTTTCTTT. Protein: CAWRGQGRAEAFF. The chain uses TRBV30 and TRBJ1-1; 8 bases match TRBD1. The CDR3 length is 13 residues. V was pared by 3 bases and J by 6 bases, with 6 bases of the junction left unmatched. Germline lookup yields CDR1 GTSNPN and CDR2 SVGIG (reference sequence).

The chain recombines TRBV9 with TRBJ1-2, with unresolved D. This CDR3 comprises 11 residues. Trimming removed 4 bases at V and 7 bases at J, with 8 bases between. Germline values: CDR1 SGDLS, CDR2 YYNGEE. This CDR3 reads CASSTVGGYTF. In DNA, the CDR3 is TGTGCCAGCAGCACCGTGGGTGGCTACACCTTC.

The J gene is TRBJ2-2, the V gene TRBV7-8; 13 bases align to TRBD2. The trim removed 5 bases at V and 5 bases at J, leaving 5 bases unmatched. There are 16 residues in the CDR3. Germline CDR1 SGHVS, CDR2 FQNEAQ. The CDR3 DNA reads TGTGCCAGCAGCAAAGGACTAGCGGGAGTTACCGGGGAGCTGTTTTTT. Translating gives CASSKGLAGVTGELFF.

On this clone: Other DNA sequences of this sample code for an identical CDR3. This chain connects TRBV6-1 to TRBJ2-7, with D hard to call. CDR1 is MNHNS, CDR2 SASEGT, per germline. V was clipped by 8 bases and J by 3 bases, with 8 bases between them. CDR3 length equals 11 residues. The DNA for the CDR3 is TGTGCCAGCCGGGTCCTCTACGAGCAGTACTTC. This encodes CASRVLYEQYF.

V and J are TRBV6-5 and TRBJ1-5; TRBD1 agrees at 10 bases. The germline gives CDR1 MNHEY, CDR2 SVGAGI. The CDR3 has 14 amino acids. The V and J ends lost 7 bases and 7 bases, in that order; junction bases with no gene match: 7. The DNA for the CDR3 is TGTGCCAGCAAGAGGGACAGGGGCGTCCAGCCCCAGCATTTT. The encoded protein is CASKRDRGVQPQHF.

The rearrangement links TRBV6-1 to TRBJ2-1, with D perhaps TRBD1 or TRBD2 (5 bases each). The CDR3 sequence is 16 residues long. Germline CDR1 MNHNS, CDR2 SASEGT. V lost 4 bases and J 5 bases, leaving 18 bases between the germline ends. This chain's CDR3 is CASSGFYPGGDNEQFF. CDR3 nucleotide sequence: TGTGCCAGCAGTGGATTCTACCCTGGGGGTGACAATGAGCAGTTCTTC.

This chain links TRBV5-1 with TRBJ2-3; 12 bases map to TRBD2. The trim removed 4 bases at V and 7 bases at J, leaving 7 bases unmatched. The CDR3 is 15 amino acids. Germline CDR1 SGHRS, CDR2 YFSETQ. The CDR3 sequence is CASSQTSGSPYTQYF. In DNA form, the CDR3 reads TGCGCCAGCAGCCAGACTAGCGGGAGTCCGTATACGCAGTATTTT. Full variable domain (rest looked up from reference TRBV5-1 and TRBJ2-3): KAGVTQTPRYLIKTRGQQVTLSCSPISGHRSVSWYQQTPGQGLQFLFEYFSETQRNKGNFPGRFSGRQFSNSRSEMNVSTLELGDSALYLCASSQTSGSPYTQYFGPGTRLTVL.

The V and J genes are TRBV19 and TRBJ2-1, with 11 nucleotides matching TRBD2. Germline V gives CDR1 LNHDA, CDR2 SQIVND (reference sequence). The CDR3 is 14 residues long. The V segment lost 7 bases and the J segment 10 bases; nucleotides outside the gene matches: 9. The CDR3 spells CASMRTSGRLEQFF. CDR3 DNA sequence: TGTGCCAGTATGCGGACTAGCGGGCGGCTAGAGCAGTTCTTC.

V gene TRBV5-8 combines with J gene TRBJ2-4; TRBD1 matches at 8 bases. V trimming: 4 bases; J trimming: 8 bases; junction bases outside the gene matches: 8. Germline lookup yields CDR1 SGHTS and CDR2 YDEGEE. The CDR3 covers 14 residues. The CDR3 nucleotides read TGTGCCAGCAGCCTGGGACAGGCGTGGGACATTCAGTACTTC. Protein sequence: CASSLGQAWDIQYF.

In this sample, this clone turned up once. The V gene is TRBV28, the J gene TRBJ2-7; a weak D match, TRBD2 (5 bases). CDR3 length equals 14 residues. CDR1 is MDHEN, CDR2 SYDVKM, per germline. V dropped 4 bases and J dropped 7 bases, with 17 bases sitting between them. CDR3 in amino acids: CASSSTRGVREQYF. In DNA form, the CDR3 reads TGTGCCAGCAGTTCAACTAGAGGAGTTAGGGAGCAGTACTTC. Full variable domain (outside the CDR3, taken from reference TRBV28 and TRBJ2-7): DVKVTQSSRYLVKRTGEKVFLECVQDMDHENMFWYRQDPGLGLRLIYFSYDVKMKEKGDIPEGYSVSREKKERFSLILESASTNQTSMYLCASSSTRGVREQYFGPGTRLTVT.

This rearrangement joins TRBV9 to TRBJ1-2; 7 bases are a match to TRBD1. CDR1 is SGDLS, CDR2 YYNGEE, per germline. The CDR3 runs 15 residues. V gave up 3 bases and J gave up 8 bases; unmatched junction bases: 13. CDR3 DNA: TGTGCCAGCAGCGCCTATCGGGACAGCCGCTCCGGCTACACCTTC. Translated, it gives CASSAYRDSRSGYTF.

The chain carries TRBV18 and TRBJ2-7; TRBD1 is a possible D gene (6 bases). The CDR3 is 15 amino acids. Trimming shortened V by 5 bases and J by 4 bases, and 18 bases separated the two germline ends. The V gene's germline CDR1 is KGHSH and CDR2 LQKENI. The CDR3 region is CASSTTGGNRYEQYF. The CDR3 DNA sequence: TGTGCCAGCTCAACGACAGGAGGTAACCGATACGAGCAGTACTTC.

The chain is built from TRBV27 and TRBJ2-7; weak D call: TRBD2 (5 bases). This CDR3 has 13 amino acids. V lost 8 bases and J 4 bases, leaving 15 bases between the germline ends. The germline CDR1 and CDR2 sequences are MNHEY and SMNVEV (reference sequence). CDR3 coding DNA: TGTGCCAGCCAGAGGGCCCGCGGTTACGAGCAGTACTTC. The encoded protein is CASQRARGYEQYF.

CDR3 in DNA: TGCGCCAGCAGCGCACTAAACACCGGGGAGCTGTTTTTT. It specifies CASSALNTGELFF. The chain couples TRBV5-1 to TRBJ2-2; D call uncertain. From germline, CDR1 is SGHRS and CDR2 YFSETQ. There are 13 residues in the CDR3. Trimming cost V 4 bases and J 2 bases, with 6 bases left between them. Drawing the rest from reference TRBV5-1 and TRBJ2-2, the complete variable domain is KAGVTQTPRYLIKTRGQQVTLSCSPISGHRSVSWYQQTPGQGLQFLFEYFSETQRNKGNFPGRFSGRQFSNSRSEMNVSTLELGDSALYLCASSALNTGELFFGEGSRLTVL.

The V and J genes are TRBV27 and TRBJ2-7, with D maybe TRBD2 (6 bases). Germline V gives CDR1 MNHEY, CDR2 SMNVEV (reference sequence). The CDR3 spans 14 residues. V lost 5 bases to trimming and J lost 4 bases, with 15 bases between them. CDR3 DNA: TGTGCCAGCAGTCCCTGGAGGGGCCCATACGAGCAGTACTTC. This translates into CASSPWRGPYEQYF.

The chain carries TRBV19 and TRBJ2-2, with D uncertain. This CDR3 has 13 amino acids. Trimming cost V 6 bases and J 1 base, with 6 bases left between them. Per germline, CDR1 LNHDA and CDR2 SQIVND (reference sequence). The CDR3 sequence is CASRYRNTGELFF. The CDR3 DNA sequence: TGTGCCAGTAGATACAGGAACACCGGGGAGCTGTTTTTT.

The genes are TRBV9 and TRBJ2-2; D is possibly TRBD2 (6 bases). CDR1 and CDR2 from the germline V gene are SGDLS and YYNGEE. V gave up 0 bases and J gave up 3 bases, with 12 bases separating them. The CDR3 totals 16 residues. CDR3 in DNA: TGTGCCAGCAGCGTAGTAGGAGGGGTTTACACCGGGGAGCTGTTTTTT. Amino acids: CASSVVGGVYTGELFF.

CDR3 sequence reads: CASSLWLTSGTAGEQFF. The CDR3 DNA is TGCGCCAGCAGCTTGTGGTTGACTAGCGGGACTGCCGGTGAGCAGTTCTTC. The V gene is TRBV5-1, the J gene TRBJ2-1; 11 nucleotides align to TRBD2. CDR1 SGHRS and CDR2 YFSETQ come from the germline V gene. With V trimmed by 1 base and J by 9 bases, 12 bases remained unmatched. The CDR3 runs to 17 residues.